These 17 T cell receptor beta chains share one sample of origin, sequenced in a study of OX40 agonist ivuxolimab in advanced cancers. Produced via immunoSEQ multiplex PCR; TCRdb's table is partial and in-frame only. The sample contains about 72,000 clones, about 87% of which appear only once. Material: CD4+ or CD8+ T cells sorted from blood, obtained in a trial of the OX40 agonist ivuxolimab. These receptors all stem from an adult with an advanced solid tumor such as melanoma, head and neck, liver or kidney cancer.

The chain joins TRBV5-1 to TRBJ2-2; D gene uncertain. The V end was cut by 9 bases, the J end by 0 bases, with 12 bases between. The CDR3 is 14 residues long. Looked up from germline, CDR1 is SGHRS and CDR2 is YFSETQ. CDR3 sequence: CATRLGANTGELFF. Here the CDR3 DNA reads TGCGCCACCCGTTTAGGAGCGAACACCGGGGAGCTGTTTTTT.

This chain uses TRBV28 with TRBJ2-7; 9 bases line up with TRBD1. This CDR3 has 15 amino acids. CDR1 MDHEN and CDR2 SYDVKM come from the germline V gene. J gave up 7 bases and V 2 bases, and 9 bases lay outside the gene matches. CDR3 loop: CASSLPSDRGWEQYF. As DNA, the CDR3 is TGTGCCAGCAGTTTACCCTCGGACAGGGGTTGGGAGCAGTACTTC.

The rearrangement links TRBV27 to TRBJ2-6; D perhaps matches TRBD1 (7 bases). V lost 8 bases to trimming and J lost 0 bases, with 14 bases between them. Per germline, CDR1 MNHEY and CDR2 SMNVEV (reference sequence). This CDR3 has 16 amino acids. CDR3 amino acids: CASGRQGGSGANVLTF. CDR3 coding DNA: TGTGCCAGCGGACGACAGGGAGGCTCTGGGGCCAACGTCCTGACTTTC.

This clone was seen a single time. The gene calls are TRBV5-4 and TRBJ2-3, with D unclear. From germline, CDR1 is SGHNT and CDR2 YYREEE (reference sequence). Trimming pared 1 base from V and 2 bases from J, leaving 14 bases between. The CDR3 extends over 16 amino acids. DNA for the CDR3: TGTGCCAGCAGCTTGCCTAATCAACAACTCACAGATACGCAGTATTTT. It codes for CASSLPNQQLTDTQYF. The full variable domain, completed using reference TRBV5-4 and TRBJ2-3, is ETGVTQSPTHLIKTRGQQVTLRCSSQSGHNTVSWYQQALGQGPQFIFQYYREEENGRGNFPPRFSGLQFPNYSSELNVNALELDDSALYLCASSLPNQQLTDTQYFGPGTRLTVL.

The V call is TRBV4-1, the J call TRBJ2-1; perhaps TRBD2 as D (6 bases). This CDR3 has 19 amino acids. Germline V gives CDR1 MGHRA, CDR2 YSYEKL. V dropped 0 bases and J dropped 0 bases, with 18 bases sitting between them. The CDR3 DNA sequence: TGCGCCAGCAGCCAAGACCCGATCCGACTAGGGCCCTCCTACAATGAGCAGTTCTTC. Protein sequence: CASSQDPIRLGPSYNEQFF.

The chain links TRBV7-2 to TRBJ2-7, with TRBD2 identical over 12 bases. Per the germline V gene, CDR1 is SGHTA and CDR2 is FQGNSA. The CDR3 totals 17 residues. The trim removed 5 bases at V and 5 bases at J, leaving 13 bases unmatched. CDR3 sequence (DNA): TGTGCCAGCAGCGCCCCGGGACTAGCGGGTTTTTTGAACGAGCAGTACTTC. This codes for CASSAPGLAGFLNEQYF.

The chain carries TRBV28 and TRBJ2-1; 12 nucleotides agree with TRBD2. The CDR3 is made up of 14 amino acids. CDR1 is MDHEN, CDR2 SYDVKM, per germline. Losses at the gene ends were 7 bases for V and 4 bases for J; bases not matched to a gene: 2. CDR3 sequence reads: CASTGLAGYNEQFF. CDR3 DNA: TGTGCCAGCACCGGACTAGCGGGGTACAATGAGCAGTTCTTC.

The genes are TRBV7-3 and TRBJ2-1; D is unresolved. V shed 0 bases and J shed 3 bases, with 12 bases lying between them. The germline V gene encodes CDR1 SGHTA and CDR2 FQGTGA. This CDR3 region has 16 residues. The CDR3 is CASSLTVATGYNEQFF. The CDR3 coding sequence is TGTGCCAGCAGCTTAACTGTCGCAACGGGCTACAATGAGCAGTTCTTC.

This chain links TRBV27 with TRBJ2-6; 8 bases line up with TRBD1. Germline V gives CDR1 MNHEY, CDR2 SMNVEV (reference sequence). V lost 10 bases and J lost 2; bases outside the gene matches: 7. The CDR3 is 15 residues long. The CDR3 reads CATTRTGTGANVLTF. The CDR3 DNA reads TGTGCCACCACCCGGACAGGGACTGGGGCCAACGTCCTGACTTTC.

The chain joins TRBV6-5 to TRBJ1-2; D might be TRBD1 (5 bases). V was shortened by 6 bases and J by 6 bases, with 11 bases between the two germline ends. This CDR3 region has 12 residues. Per germline, CDR1 MNHEY and CDR2 SVGAGI. The CDR3 sequence is CASSRTGNGYTF. In nucleotides, the CDR3 is TGTGCCAGCAGCCGAACAGGAAATGGCTACACCTTC.

The chain links TRBV5-1 to TRBJ2-3, with D possibly TRBD1 on 5 matching bases. Looked up from germline, CDR1 is SGHRS and CDR2 is YFSETQ. CDR3 length equals 14 residues. The V end was cut by 0 bases, the J end by 5 bases, with 10 bases between. The CDR3 is CASSLDQGGDTQYF. For the CDR3, the DNA is TGCGCCAGCAGCTTGGATCAGGGTGGAGATACGCAGTATTTT.

Notes on this clone: No conserved phenylalanine or tryptophan is present at the end of the CDR3, so a read error is the likely explanation. It is unclear where the CDR3 begins or ends on the DNA, so no DNA is shown, and the CDR3 is as TCRdb lists it. This chain uses TRBV6-4 with TRBJ2-7; TRBD2 was called by the table and not checked on the DNA. Germline loops: CDR1 MRHNA, CDR2 SNTAGT. Both ends counted, the CDR3 spans 12 residues. The CDR3 loop is CASSDSETHFLI.

V and J are TRBV2 and TRBJ2-3, with no clear D. From germline, CDR1 is SNHLY and CDR2 FYNNEI. V was clipped by 7 bases and J by 3 bases, with 11 bases between them. This CDR3 has 13 residues. The CDR3 protein is CASNGVGTDTQYF. DNA of the CDR3: TGTGCCAGCAATGGAGTAGGGACAGATACGCAGTATTTT.

The CDR3 DNA reads as TGTGCCAGCTCACAGGGGACAGCCACCTACGAGCAGTACTTC. This translates into CASSQGTATYEQYF. The chain recombines TRBV18 with TRBJ2-7; 7 nucleotides agree with TRBD1. The CDR3 runs to 14 residues. Germline V gives CDR1 KGHSH, CDR2 LQKENI. V shed 4 bases and J 2 bases; nucleotides not matched to a gene: 5.

The CDR3 loop is CASGRQGNTEAFF. The CDR3 nucleotides read TGTGCCAGCGGCCGACAGGGGAACACTGAAGCTTTCTTT. This chain links TRBV7-2 with TRBJ1-1, with TRBD1 matching over 7 bases. CDR3 size: 13 residues. The germline V gene encodes CDR1 SGHTA and CDR2 FQGNSA. The ends lost 8 bases at V and 1 base at J; junction bases unmatched: 4.

V gene TRBV6-6 combines with J gene TRBJ1-5; 9 nucleotides align to TRBD1. This CDR3 has 15 residues. V lost 6 bases and J lost 4; bases outside the gene matches: 7. Germline CDR1 reads MNHNY; CDR2 reads SVGAGI (reference sequence). This chain's CDR3 is CASRHRGLMNQPQHF. In DNA form, the CDR3 reads TGTGCCAGCAGACACAGGGGGCTTATGAATCAGCCCCAGCATTTT.

The chain couples TRBV5-6 to TRBJ1-4; D not resolved. Germline V gives CDR1 SGHDT, CDR2 YYEEEE. The CDR3 spans 16 residues. Trimming took 1 base from V and 0 from J, leaving 10 bases between them. The CDR3 here is CASSLFRTSTNEKLFF. CDR3 coding DNA: TGTGCCAGCAGCTTGTTCCGTACGTCAACTAATGAAAAACTGTTTTTT.